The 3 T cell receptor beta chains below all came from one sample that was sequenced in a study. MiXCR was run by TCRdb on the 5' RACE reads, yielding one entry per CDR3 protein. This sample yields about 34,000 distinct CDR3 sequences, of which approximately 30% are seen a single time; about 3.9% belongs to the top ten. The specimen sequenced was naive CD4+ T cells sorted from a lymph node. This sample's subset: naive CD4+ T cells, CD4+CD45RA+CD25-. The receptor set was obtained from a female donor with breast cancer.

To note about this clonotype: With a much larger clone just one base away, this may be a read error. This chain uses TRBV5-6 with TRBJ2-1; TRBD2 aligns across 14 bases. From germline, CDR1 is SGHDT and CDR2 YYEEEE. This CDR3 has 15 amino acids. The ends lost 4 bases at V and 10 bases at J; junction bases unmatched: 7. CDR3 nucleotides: TGTGCCAGCAGCCTCGGACTAGCGGGAGGAAGAGAGCAGTTCTTC. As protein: CASSLGLAGGREQFF.

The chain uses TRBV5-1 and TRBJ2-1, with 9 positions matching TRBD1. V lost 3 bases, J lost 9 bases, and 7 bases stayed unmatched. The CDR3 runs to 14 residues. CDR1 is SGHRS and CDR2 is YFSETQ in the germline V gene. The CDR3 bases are TGCGCCAGCAGCTCCCCGGGACAGGGACGTGAGCAGTTCTTC. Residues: CASSSPGQGREQFF.

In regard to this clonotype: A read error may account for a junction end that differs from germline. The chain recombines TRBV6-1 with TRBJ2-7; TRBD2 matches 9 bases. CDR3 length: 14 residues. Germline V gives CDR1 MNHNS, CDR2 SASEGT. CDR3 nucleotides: TGTGCCATCAGTTTCGGGACTAGCAACTACGAGCAGTACTTC. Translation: CAISFGTSNYEQYF.